This TCR beta chain was documented in a study of blood T cell repertoires in COVID-19. Study in general: The United States, Italy and Spain supplied acute and convalescent COVID-19 samples. PBMCs, B-cell-depleted T cells, or T cells provided the cDNA or gDNA that made up the material.

The assay was immunoSEQ multiplex PCR, and TCRdb's table has in-frame clones only and misses some. This sample yields around 100,000 clones, of which roughly 87% are seen a single time; 4.5% to 5.5% belongs to the top ten. V lost 4 bases and J lost 5; bases outside the gene matches: 6. This CDR3 is 14 amino acids long. The germline CDR1 and CDR2 sequences are SGDLS and YYNGEE. J is TRBJ1-2 and V is TRBV9; TRBD1 aligns across 9 bases. Sequences were obtained from peripheral blood. The receptor comes from a woman of 80 years or more with acute or convalescent COVID-19. CDR3 DNA sequence: TGTGCCAGCAGCTCAGGACAGGGGAATTATGGCTACACCTTC. It encodes CASSSGQGNYGYTF. The whole variable domain, filled in from reference TRBV9 and TRBJ1-2, reads DSGVTQTPKHLITATGQRVTLRCSPRSGDLSVYWYQQSLDQGLQFLIQYYNGEERAKGNILERFSAQQFPDLHSELNLSSLELGDSALYFCASSSGQGNYGYTFGSGTRLTVV.